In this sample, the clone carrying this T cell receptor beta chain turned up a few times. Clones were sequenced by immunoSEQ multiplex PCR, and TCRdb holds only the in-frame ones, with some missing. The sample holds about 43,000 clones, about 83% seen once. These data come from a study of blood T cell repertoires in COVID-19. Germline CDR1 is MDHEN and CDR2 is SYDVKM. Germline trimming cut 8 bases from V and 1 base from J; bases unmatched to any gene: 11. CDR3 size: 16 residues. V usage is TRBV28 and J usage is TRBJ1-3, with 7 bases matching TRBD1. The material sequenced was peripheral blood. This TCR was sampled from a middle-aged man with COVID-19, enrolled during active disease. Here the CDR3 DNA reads TGTGCCAGCGGACCGACAGGGATGAGGTCTGGAAACACCATATATTTT. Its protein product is CASGPTGMRSGNTIYF.